Following are 31 T cell receptor beta chains from one sample sequenced in a study of cytomegalovirus exposure and HLA in healthy donors. With 60 Vbeta and 13 Jbeta primers, the PCR was carried out. Data came from immunoSEQ multiplex PCR; TCRdb stores just in-frame clones and leaves some out. The data show nearly 300,000 clones, 86% seen once. Input material: PBMCs. The receptors here all came from a man in his forties in good health and CMV-seropositive.

The chain carries TRBV27 and TRBJ2-3; TRBD2 matches at 11 bases. V dropped 3 bases and J dropped 0; count of bases not matched to a gene: 5. The CDR3 loop spans 17 amino acids. Germline lookup yields CDR1 MNHEY and CDR2 SMNVEV (reference sequence). The CDR3 nucleotides are TGTGCCAGCAGTTTCTCCCTAGCGGGGGGAAGCACAGATACGCAGTATTTT. Amino acids: CASSFSLAGGSTDTQYF.

As for this clone: The junction does not match germline at one end; this may be a read error. The chain joins TRBV6-5 to TRBJ2-1; D remains ambiguous. The CDR3 totals 16 residues. Germline CDR1 and CDR2: MNHEY and SVGAGI. The CDR3 protein is CACSYSPTTTYNEQFF. The CDR3 nucleotides are TGTGCCTGCAGTTACAGCCCAACCACTACCTACAATGAGCAGTTCTTC.

This chain uses TRBV29-1 with TRBJ1-4; D is possibly TRBD1 (5 bases). V was clipped by 5 bases and J by 0 bases, with 7 bases between them. Germline CDR1 is SQVTM and CDR2 is ANQGSEA. The CDR3 length is 13 residues. The chain's CDR3 is CSVPTATNEKLFF. In nucleotides, the CDR3 is TGCAGCGTTCCGACAGCAACTAATGAAAAACTGTTTTTT.

The chain has TRBV6-1 and TRBJ2-1; 12 nucleotides agree with TRBD2. The CDR3 has 13 amino acids. Germline trimming cut 11 bases from V and 5 bases from J; bases unmatched to any gene: 4. Germline loops: CDR1 MNHNS, CDR2 SASEGT. As DNA, the CDR3 is TGTGCCTTACGACTAGCGGGGGACAATGAGCAGTTCTTC. Protein: CALRLAGDNEQFF.

The V and J genes are TRBV11-2 and TRBJ2-5; TRBD2 aligns across 12 bases. V shed 0 bases, J shed 1 base, and the junction held 9 bases outside the gene matches. CDR3 length: 19 residues. Per germline, CDR1 SGHAT and CDR2 FQNNGV. As DNA, the CDR3 is TGTGCCAGCAGCTTAGATCTTCCGGAGGGACTAGCGGGCCAAGAGACCCAGTACTTC. Its translation: CASSLDLPEGLAGQETQYF.

This chain joins TRBV4-1 and TRBJ2-7; weak D call: TRBD1 (5 bases). In germline, CDR1 is MGHRA, CDR2 YSYEKL. This CDR3 contains 15 residues. The germline V and J ends were trimmed by 0 bases and 0 bases, with 9 bases remaining between them. The CDR3 spells CASSQEDNYSYEQYF. In DNA, the CDR3 is TGCGCCAGCAGCCAAGAGGACAATTACTCCTACGAGCAGTACTTC.

The rearrangement uses TRBV30 and TRBJ2-3; D might be TRBD2 (6 bases). Looked up from germline, CDR1 is GTSNPN and CDR2 is SVGIG (reference sequence). The CDR3 runs 13 residues. The V and J ends lost 5 bases and 7 bases respectively, with 16 bases between them. CDR3 in amino acids: CAWDETGLNTQYF. In DNA form, the CDR3 reads TGTGCCTGGGACGAGACGGGACTGAATACGCAGTATTTT.

V is TRBV19 and J is TRBJ1-2, with D tentatively TRBD1 (5 bases). CDR3 length equals 15 residues. Trimming shortened V by 0 bases and J by 4 bases, and 12 bases separated the two germline ends. CDR1 LNHDA and CDR2 SQIVND come from the germline V gene (reference sequence). The chain's CDR3 is CASSIDRTIIYGYTF. The CDR3 DNA reads TGTGCCAGTAGTATAGATCGGACAATCATCTATGGCTACACCTTC. Looking up the rest from reference TRBV19 and TRBJ1-2 gives the full variable domain: DGGITQSPKYLFRKEGQNVTLSCEQNLNHDAMYWYRQDPGQGLRLIYYSQIVNDFQKGDIAEGYSVSREKKESFPLTVTSAQKNPTAFYLCASSIDRTIIYGYTFGSGTRLTVV.

The chain couples TRBV19 to TRBJ2-5; unclear D gene. This CDR3 has 14 amino acids. In germline, CDR1 is LNHDA, CDR2 SQIVND (reference sequence). V shed 6 bases and J shed 0 bases, with 11 bases lying between them. CDR3: CASSPPGYQETQYF. In nucleotides, the CDR3 is TGTGCCAGTAGCCCACCAGGCTACCAAGAGACCCAGTACTTC.

The chain combines TRBV28 with TRBJ1-6, with TRBD1 as a possible D gene (6 bases). V shed 3 bases and J shed 8 bases, with 29 bases lying between them. Germline V CDR1 and CDR2: MDHEN, SYDVKM. The CDR3 runs to 20 residues. CDR3 sequence (DNA): TGTGCCAGCAGTTTCCCCGGACTGCGTCCCAGGGGCAATAATGATTCACCCCTCCACTTT. Its translation is CASSFPGLRPRGNNDSPLHF.

The chain is built from TRBV28 and TRBJ2-7; a weak D match, TRBD1 (6 bases). Germline CDR1 is MDHEN and CDR2 is SYDVKM. This CDR3 has 16 residues. Trimming left V 1 base short and J 0 bases short, with 13 bases between. CDR3 region: CASSLSRPGVSYEQYF. The CDR3 nucleotides read TGTGCCAGCAGTTTATCTAGGCCAGGGGTCTCCTACGAGCAGTACTTC.

The chain combines TRBV29-1 with TRBJ2-7; 7 bases line up with TRBD1. With V trimmed by 4 bases and J by 3 bases, 12 bases remained unmatched. The CDR3 is 15 residues long. Germline CDR1 SQVTM, CDR2 ANQGSEA. The CDR3 protein is CSVAGQSGGVYEQYF. CDR3 DNA sequence: TGCAGCGTTGCGGGACAGTCTGGGGGTGTCTACGAGCAGTACTTC.

V usage is TRBV5-1 and J usage is TRBJ2-2, with TRBD2 identical over 11 bases. This CDR3 spans 17 amino acids. Germline CDR1 and CDR2: SGHRS and YFSETQ. V was clipped by 4 bases and J by 6 bases; unmatched bases: 11. CDR3 sequence: CASSPGTSGGRAGELFF. The CDR3 nucleotides are TGCGCCAGCAGCCCCGGGACTAGCGGAGGGAGGGCCGGGGAGCTGTTTTTT.

This chain uses TRBV10-3 with TRBJ2-3; possibly TRBD2 for D (7 bases). The CDR3 loop spans 14 amino acids. Germline V gene sequence: CDR1 ENHRY, CDR2 SYGVKD. V lost 6 bases and J 6 bases, leaving 16 bases between the germline ends. The CDR3 bases are TGTGCCATCAGGGAGGCCAAGGGGGGGGATACGCAGTATTTT. Translated, it gives CAIREAKGGDTQYF.

The CDR3 reads CASSPNLAGSSYEQYF. The CDR3 coding sequence is TGCGCCAGCAGCCCCAATCTAGCGGGTTCCTCCTACGAGCAGTACTTC. This chain links TRBV4-1 with TRBJ2-7, with TRBD2 matching 8 bases. CDR3 length: 16 amino acids. V shed 4 bases, J shed 0 bases, and the junction held 8 bases outside the gene matches. Germline values: CDR1 MGHRA, CDR2 YSYEKL.

The rearrangement joins TRBV27 to TRBJ2-3; no clear D gene. This CDR3 region has 15 residues. The germline gives CDR1 MNHEY, CDR2 SMNVEV (reference sequence). With 9 bases removed from V and 2 bases from J, the gap between germline ends came to 18 bases. The chain's CDR3 is CASRPAPQVTDTQYF. The CDR3 nucleotides read TGTGCCAGTCGACCCGCACCTCAGGTCACAGATACGCAGTATTTT.

This clone showed up just once. This chain uses TRBV29-1 with TRBJ1-4, with 10 nucleotides matching TRBD1. Losses at the gene ends were 4 bases for V and 5 bases for J; bases not matched to a gene: 1. Germline V CDR1 and CDR2: SQVTM, ANQGSEA. The CDR3 is 13 residues long. The CDR3 DNA sequence: TGCAGCGTTGGACAGGGGGCGAATGAAAAACTGTTTTTT. Translating gives CSVGQGANEKLFF.

The chain has TRBV7-2 and TRBJ2-5; no clear D gene. The germline CDR1 and CDR2 sequences are SGHTA and FQGNSA. This CDR3 is 16 amino acids long. V was clipped by 0 bases and J by 4 bases, with 15 bases between them. CDR3 protein: CASSLAGRLGRETQYF. The CDR3 DNA reads as TGTGCCAGCAGCTTAGCTGGCAGGCTCGGTCGAGAGACCCAGTACTTC.

This clone was seen repeatedly, ten times or more. The chain recombines TRBV2 with TRBJ1-1; TRBD1 aligns across 7 bases. The CDR3 runs 14 residues. CDR1 and CDR2 (germline): SNHLY, FYNNEI. V trimming: 7 bases; J trimming: 1 base; junction bases outside the gene matches: 6. Written as DNA, the CDR3 is TGTGCCAGCATTTCTGACAGGGAGAACACTGAAGCTTTCTTT. This sequence encodes CASISDRENTEAFF. The full variable domain, with the rest looked up from reference TRBV2 and TRBJ1-1, is EPEVTQTPSHQVTQMGQEVILRCVPISNHLYFYWYRQILGQKVEFLVSFYNNEISEKSEIFDDQFSVERPDGSNFTLKIRSTKLEDSAMYFCASISDRENTEAFFGQGTRLTVV.

The genes are TRBV6-4 and TRBJ2-5, with 7 positions matching TRBD2. CDR1 and CDR2 from the germline V gene are MRHNA and SNTAGT. This CDR3 has 15 amino acids. Trimming removed 0 bases from V and 2 bases from J; junction bases left unmatched: 3. The CDR3 here is CASSDSGGEQETQYF. CDR3 in DNA: TGTGCCAGCAGTGACTCGGGGGGGGAGCAAGAGACCCAGTACTTC.

The chain couples TRBV28 to TRBJ1-2, with TRBD1 matching 8 bases. Trimming took 5 bases from V and 2 from J; bases not matched to a gene: 10. The CDR3 runs to 16 residues. The germline CDR1 and CDR2 sequences are MDHEN and SYDVKM. CDR3 bases: TGTGCCAGCAGTAATCCCCGGCAGGGGGCCAACTATGGCTACACCTTC. It specifies CASSNPRQGANYGYTF.

V usage is TRBV21-1 and J usage is TRBJ2-3; TRBD2 is the table's D call, not checked against the DNA. TRBV21-1 is a known pseudogene. The CDR3 runs 16 residues. CDR3 nucleotide sequence: TGTGCCAGCAGCAAAGCCCCGGGAATGGGTCCAGATACGCAGTATTTT. This encodes CASSKAPGMGPDTQYF.

The chain employs TRBV18 and TRBJ1-1; tentatively, D is TRBD1 (6 bases). CDR1 KGHSH and CDR2 LQKENI come from the germline V gene. The V and J ends lost 2 bases and 3 bases respectively, with 13 bases between them. The CDR3 covers 15 residues. CDR3 nucleotide sequence: TGTGCCAGCTCACCAAAGCTCAGGGGAGACACTGAAGCTTTCTTT. Encoded protein: CASSPKLRGDTEAFF.

The chain couples TRBV5-4 to TRBJ1-4; 8 bases map to TRBD1. The CDR3 spans 15 residues. Germline loops: CDR1 SGHNT, CDR2 YYREEE (reference sequence). The V gene end was trimmed by 4 bases and the J gene end by 8 bases; junction bases not matched to a gene: 10. This chain's CDR3 is CASSPGTGIIEKLFF. The CDR3 nucleotides read TGTGCCAGCAGCCCCGGGACAGGTATAATCGAAAAACTGTTTTTT.

This clone was counted only a few times. V and J are TRBV7-6 and TRBJ2-2; TRBD2 is a possible D gene (6 bases). Germline values: CDR1 SGHVS, CDR2 FNYEAQ. V gave up 3 bases and J gave up 7 bases, with 12 bases separating them. CDR3 size: 14 residues. The chain's CDR3 is CASSFSGRGGELFF. In DNA, the CDR3 is TGTGCCAGCAGCTTTTCCGGGAGAGGCGGGGAGCTGTTTTTT.

The J gene is TRBJ2-1, the V gene TRBV5-6; D ambiguous. Germline CDR1 SGHDT, CDR2 YYEEEE. The CDR3 length is 16 residues. V was cut by 1 base and J by 0 bases, with 11 bases left in between. CDR3 amino acids: CASSLYYTFSYNEQFF. DNA of the CDR3: TGTGCCAGCAGCTTGTACTACACGTTCTCCTACAATGAGCAGTTCTTC.

This clone turned up a few times. The chain couples TRBV27 to TRBJ1-2, with a possible D match to TRBD1 (5 bases). Germline values: CDR1 MNHEY, CDR2 SMNVEV (reference sequence). This CDR3 has 15 amino acids. Trimming pared 5 bases from V and 1 base from J, leaving 14 bases between. CDR3 DNA sequence: TGTGCCAGCAGTCCCCTAGGGGTCGATAACTATGGCTACACCTTC. Protein: CASSPLGVDNYGYTF.

Comments on this clone: At one end the junction does not follow the germline gene, possibly because of a read error. The chain carries TRBV7-9 and TRBJ2-1, with D possibly being TRBD1 or TRBD2 (6 bases each). The CDR3 consists of 17 residues. The germline V gene has CDR1 SEHNR and CDR2 FQNEAQ (reference sequence). This chain's CDR3 is CSSRTASGEAIYNEQFF. In DNA, the CDR3 is TGTTCCAGCAGGACAGCTTCGGGGGAGGCTATATACAATGAGCAGTTCTTC. Full variable domain (outside the CDR3, taken from reference TRBV7-9 and TRBJ2-1): DTGVSQNPRHKITKRGQNVTFRCDPISEHNRLYWYRQTLGQGPEFLTYFQNEAQLEKSRLLSDRFSAERPKGSFSTLEIQRTEQGDSAMYLCSSRTASGEAIYNEQFFGPGTRLTVL.

V and J are TRBV6-5 and TRBJ1-2, with TRBD1 as a possible D gene (5 bases). The V gene's germline CDR1 is MNHEY and CDR2 SVGAGI. V was clipped by 2 bases and J by 3 bases, with 16 bases between them. CDR3 length: 16 amino acids. This CDR3 reads CASSYQGSTLDYGYTF. The CDR3 DNA sequence: TGTGCCAGCAGTTACCAGGGTAGTACCCTCGACTATGGCTACACCTTC.

The CDR3 sequence is CASSPTFAGGFMNTGELFF. As DNA, the CDR3 is TGTGCCAGCAGTCCAACCTTCGCGGGAGGTTTTATGAACACCGGGGAGCTGTTTTTT. The rearrangement links TRBV27 to TRBJ2-2; 8 nucleotides line up with TRBD2. CDR3 size: 19 residues. Germline CDR1 and CDR2: MNHEY and SMNVEV (reference sequence). V lost 5 bases and J lost 1; bases outside the gene matches: 15.

This chain connects TRBV7-3 to TRBJ1-1; D unresolved. Germline V gene sequence: CDR1 SGHTA, CDR2 FQGTGA. The CDR3 contains 13 residues. V lost 6 bases and J 1 base, leaving 9 bases between the germline ends. The CDR3 loop reads CASRYGGNTEAFF. The CDR3 DNA reads as TGTGCCAGCAGGTACGGAGGGAACACTGAAGCTTTCTTT.